Below are 7 T cell receptor beta chains sequenced from a single sample in a study of T cells after yellow fever vaccination. From the 5' RACE reads, TCRdb called clonotypes with MiXCR, one entry per CDR3 protein. The data show hundreds of thousands of distinct CDR3 sequences, about 13% seen once. Source: PBMCs, taken on the day of the yellow fever booster vaccination. Source of these receptors: a man aged 25 to 45 who received the YFV17D yellow fever vaccine.

This chain links TRBV7-3 with TRBJ2-1; D unresolved. The CDR3 extends over 15 amino acids. The germline V gene has CDR1 SGHTA and CDR2 FQGTGA. Trimming pared 5 bases from V and 5 bases from J, leaving 16 bases between. The CDR3 bases are TGTGCCAGCAGCACAGCGTCCTCCCAGAACAATGAGCAGTTCTTC. Protein sequence: CASSTASSQNNEQFF.

A few counts support this clonotype. The chain employs TRBV10-3 and TRBJ2-1; 15 nucleotides agree with TRBD2. Germline V lookup: CDR1 ENHRY, CDR2 SYGVKD. V shed 5 bases and J 7 bases; nucleotides not matched to a gene: 3. The CDR3 is 15 amino acids. CDR3 in DNA: TGTGCCATCAGTCTCGGGACTAGCGGGAGGAATGAGCAGTTCTTC. Protein: CAISLGTSGRNEQFF.

The CDR3 spells CASSSTGRETEAFF. CDR3 DNA: TGCGCCAGCAGCTCCACGGGGCGAGAGACTGAAGCTTTCTTT. The V and J genes are TRBV5-1 and TRBJ1-1, with a weak D call TRBD1 (5 bases). Germline V gives CDR1 SGHRS, CDR2 YFSETQ. The CDR3 has 14 amino acids. V was shortened by 3 bases and J by 5 bases, with 14 bases between the two germline ends.

The V and J genes are TRBV18 and TRBJ2-7; 8 bases agree with TRBD1. The CDR3 is 15 amino acids. Germline values: CDR1 KGHSH, CDR2 LQKENI. V was pared by 3 bases and J by 6 bases, with 10 bases of the junction left unmatched. CDR3 region: CASSPPTGGQVEQYF. The DNA of the CDR3 is TGTGCCAGCTCACCTCCTACAGGGGGGCAAGTCGAGCAGTACTTC.

The chain combines TRBV6-1 with TRBJ2-3; 11 positions match TRBD2. Germline CDR1 MNHNS, CDR2 SASEGT. V lost 3 bases and J lost 3; bases outside the gene matches: 8. The CDR3 length is 17 residues. The CDR3 nucleotides are TGTGCCAGCAGTGAGCTTGGGGGACTAGCGGTTACAGATACGCAGTATTTT. It encodes CASSELGGLAVTDTQYF.

This clonotype has only a few counts. The chain recombines TRBV7-2 with TRBJ1-2, with D possibly being TRBD1 (5 bases). The CDR3 has 15 residues. CDR1 and CDR2 from the germline V gene are SGHTA and FQGNSA. V was pared by 0 bases and J by 4 bases, with 12 bases between. For the CDR3, the DNA is TGTGCCAGCAGCTTAGCGTTTGCGACAGCCTATGGCTACACCTTC. It translates to CASSLAFATAYGYTF.

This clonotype was counted only a few times. The CDR3 region has the DNA TGTGCCAGCAGGAGGGCTAGCGAATCACAGTTCTTC. It translates to CASRRASESQFF. This rearrangement joins TRBV11-2 to TRBJ2-1; the D gene is possibly TRBD2 (6 bases). CDR1 and CDR2 from the germline V gene are SGHAT and FQNNGV. V dropped 6 bases and J dropped 13 bases, with 16 bases sitting between them. The CDR3 runs to 12 residues.